This T cell receptor beta chain was retrieved from a study of blood T cell repertoires in COVID-19. Study as a whole: T cells, B-cell-depleted T cells, or PBMCs supplied cDNA or gDNA.

Original processing methods: Cell counts per sample came from amplifying reference gene primers. The protocol was immunoSEQ multiplex PCR, while the TCRdb copy is restricted to in-frame clones and leaves out a portion. D and trimming come from the DNA, and the V and J calls and clone size come from that table. Of 130,000 or so clones in the sample, around 83% were seen once. The germline V and J ends were trimmed by 3 bases and 6 bases, with 6 bases remaining between them. Germline V gives CDR1 MDHEN, CDR2 SYDVKM. CDR3 length: 12 residues. Worth noting for this clone: In the same sample, other DNA sequences code for this CDR3.

The clonotype originates from a woman between 55 and 75 years old with acute or convalescent COVID-19. The chain recombines TRBV28 with TRBJ1-5; D is unresolved. Specimen: peripheral blood. This chain's CDR3 is CASSLPGQPQHF. In DNA, the CDR3 is TGTGCCAGCAGTTTGCCCGGTCAGCCCCAGCATTTT.